This T cell receptor (beta chain) was retrieved from a study of CD8 T cells in Susac syndrome. Overall study results and limits: The study admitted that it had a relatively small number of individuals in its TCR sequencing and HLA analysis.

From blood CD8+ and CD4+ T cells, TCR beta sequences were generated. FACS enriched CD8+ TEMRA cells, while bulk CD8+ and CD4+ were negatively isolated. RNA amounts of about 0.5 to 1 ug underwent reverse transcription with random hexamers. Amplification of TCR beta CDR3 by immunoSEQ multiplex PCR spanned 54 Vbeta and 13 Jbeta. TCRdb re-called the immunoSEQ multiplex PCR reads with MiXCR, one entry per CDR3 protein. The repertoire holds under 150,000 distinct CDR3 sequences, with 94% as singletons. Points on this clonotype: The antigen remains undetermined.

Germline V gene data show CDR1 as SGDLS and CDR2 as YYNGEE. This CDR3 has 15 residues. V was trimmed by 4 bases and J by 1 base, leaving 15 bases between them. The material sequenced was CD8+ T cells from PBMCs. This TCR was recovered from a human donor in good health. The V call is TRBV9, the J call TRBJ2-7; D possibly matches TRBD1 or TRBD2 (5 bases each). The CDR3 nucleotides read TGTGCCAGCAGCTCAACCGGGACGGCATCCTACGAGCAGTACTTC. This codes for CASSSTGTASYEQYF.